The clone carrying this T cell receptor (beta chain) was seen more than once but under ten times. MiXCR was run by TCRdb on the 5' RACE reads, yielding one entry per CDR3 protein. The sample yields 450,000 to 650,000 distinct CDR3 sequences, about a fifth seen once. These data are taken from a study of T cells after yellow fever vaccination. Trimming shortened V by 6 bases and J by 3 bases, and 11 bases separated the two germline ends. The CDR3 spans 13 residues. Germline values: CDR1 MDHEN, CDR2 SYDVKM. This specimen consisted of PBMCs, obtained about 20 days after the first yellow fever vaccination. J is TRBJ2-5 and V is TRBV28; TRBD1 or TRBD2 may be the D gene (5 bases each). The TCR comes from a young man who received the YFV17D yellow fever vaccine. In DNA form, the CDR3 reads TGTGCCAGCAGCGGGACGGCAGAAGAGACCCAGTACTTC. It translates to CASSGTAEETQYF.